The subject of this entry is one T cell receptor (beta chain). This clonotype was seen many times. The specificity of this receptor is unknown. No quality values exist for individual bases; no much larger clone is one base distant. This entry comes from a study of early T cells in non-severe SARS-CoV-2 infection (dated by TCRdb to the early 2020s). Concerning the study at large: Because TCR sequencing was done on bulk RNA from unsorted whole blood, the alpha and beta chains could not be paired.

A case-control design nested within a healthcare worker cohort in London, UK, was used, with weekly nasopharyngeal swab PCR tests and blood sampling performed. Healthcare workers were recruited between 23 and 31 March 2020, during the week of the UK lockdown, and were followed weekly for up to roughly 15 weeks. Beyond this particular receptor, the publication reports: VDJdb matching was skewed toward anti-spike CD8 responses, so virus-specific expansions were likely underestimated and private and CD4 specificities were missed.

Library preparation employed 5' RACE. Instrument used: NextSeq 500. To correct for sequencing error and PCR bias, the TCR library protocol tagged individual cDNA molecules with unique molecular identifiers. TCR alpha and beta chains were both sequenced, and the abundances of alpha and beta sequences in each sample were closely correlated with each other. From the authors' description of their analysis: Decombinator V4 was used to perform V gene, J gene and CDR3 annotation of TCR sequences. Expanded TCRs were defined as changing significantly between any two time points under a Poisson model with p below 0.0001. TCR abundances were normalised to the total number of TCRs sequenced per sample and expressed as counts per million. MAIT TCRs were defined by TRAV1-2 paired with TRAJ12, TRAJ20 or TRAJ33, and iNKT TCRs by TRAV10 paired with TRAJ18. A search of VDJdb, accessed on 1 November 2021, was run for TCRs annotated to CMV, EBV and SARS-CoV-2, with TCRs annotated for multiple antigens excluded. TCRdb took the public reads, trimmed them with fastp at Q25, ran MiXCR for clone calling and kept in-frame beta chains. Entries are consolidated by CDR3 protein sequence, retaining the most common genes and DNA. TCRdb, not the authors, supplied the V and J calls. Recorded for this sample are around 63,000 distinct CDR3 sequences; approximately 11% of them occurred a single time. About a sixth of the sample is in the top ten clones.

The germline ends are 13 bases apart after V is trimmed by 5 bases and J by 0 bases. Reading from cysteine to phenylalanine, the CDR3 counts 15 amino acids. The retained sequence is limited to the CDR3, 45 bases, with the frame set at the first base. CDR1 and CDR2 (DFQATT, SNEGSKA) derive from the germline V gene (reference sequence). The chain links TRBV20-1 with TRBJ1-4; TRBD1 is possibly the D segment (6 matching bases). The TCR originated in an adult who was a healthcare worker with PCR-confirmed SARS-CoV-2 infection or an uninfected control (not recorded which). The starting material was whole blood, obtained at baseline. The DNA is TGCAGTGCTGGCGGGGGCTCCGCAACTAATGAAAAACTGTTTTTT. Translated, it gives CSAGGGSATNEKLFF.